A selection of T cell receptor beta chains follows, all from one sample in a study of cytomegalovirus exposure and HLA in healthy donors. Some clones are missing from TCRdb's copy, which holds only in-frame ones; the method was immunoSEQ multiplex PCR. The repertoire holds around 190,000 clones, with roughly 78% as singletons. Sequencing input: PBMCs. These receptors were taken from a woman in her twenties or thirties in good health and CMV-seropositive. The CDR3 runs from the conserved cysteine through the conserved F or W. The size of a clone is reported for some rows only, either as once, few or many, or as a class for expanded clones.

v_call clone_size cdr3_aa
TRBV5-1 . CASSFPRDRLRETQYF
TRBV28 . CASSRTGYGNTIYF
TRBV2 . CASIADSNQPQHF
TRBV9 . CASSPHAGGEETQYF
TRBV5-1 . CASSRGGANTEAFF
TRBV7-2 . CASSPRTGELFF
TRBV19 . CATGTGAYNEQFF
TRBV4-2 . CASSQAPLGGSNYGYTF
TRBV6-6 few CASSRDQNEQFF
TRBV19 . CASSIGQGVGYEQYF
TRBV4-1 . CASSQATRQPQHF
TRBV19 once CASSFDSSYEQYF
TRBV4-3 few CASSLRQETGELFF
TRBV7-9 . CASSLGQGRSTDTQYF
TRBV6-1 . CASSELEGGTEAFF
TRBV5-1 . CASSLVGGGGVNTEAFF
TRBV29-1 . CSVSAGATYEQYF
TRBV30 . CAWKQPAEAFF
TRBV7-8 . CASSLAVDRGYTGELFF
TRBV7-9 once CASSPYRSYEQYF
TRBV5-1 once CASSFLGGRSGADTQYF
TRBV5-6 . CASSLVTLLNTEAFF
TRBV11-3 . CASSLLFSGMRQETQYF
TRBV5-6 . CASSRQVVNTGELFF
TRBV28 . CASSFSSGDKTQYF
TRBV11-3 . CASSLTTSGNENEQYF
TRBV10-3 few CAISASGSGNEQFF
TRBV4-2 . CASSQDQGQRNQPQHF
TRBV6-5 . CASRSGDFSKYEQYF
TRBV11-3 . CASSASSLYGYTF
TRBV5-1 . CASSLKGREMGYTF
TRBV7-8 . CASSWGRADTQYF
TRBV7-2 . CASSPSEGAYYGYTF
TRBV19 . CASSEQRGDTGEQFF
TRBV4-1 . CASSQRGGGLVTEAFF
TRBV5-1 . CASGTGGDYGYTF